This TCR beta chain is from a study of T cells after yellow fever vaccination. TCRdb called the 5' RACE reads again in MiXCR, with one record for every CDR3 protein. The table has 360,000 or so distinct CDR3 sequences, roughly 11% seen once; the top ten hold less than 20%. Germline V gives CDR1 MGHDK, CDR2 SYGVNS. V lost 3 bases and J lost 4; bases outside the gene matches: 17. CDR3 length: 18 residues. This clonotype was detected only a few times. The receptor comes from a man aged 18 to 30 who received the YFV17D yellow fever vaccine. Sequenced here: PBMCs, sampled on the day of the first yellow fever vaccination. The rearrangement uses TRBV25-1 and TRBJ1-1; TRBD1 agrees at 7 bases. In DNA, the CDR3 is TGTGCCAGCAGTGACGAGGTGACGAAGGGGGCTTTTCGCACTGAAGCTTTCTTT. Amino acids: CASSDEVTKGAFRTEAFF. The variable domain in full, completed from reference TRBV25-1 and TRBJ1-1, reads EADIYQTPRYLVIGTGKKITLECSQTMGHDKMYWYQQDPGMELHLIHYSYGVNSTEKGDLSSESTVSRIRTEHFPLTLESARPSHTSQYLCASSDEVTKGAFRTEAFFGQGTRLTVV.